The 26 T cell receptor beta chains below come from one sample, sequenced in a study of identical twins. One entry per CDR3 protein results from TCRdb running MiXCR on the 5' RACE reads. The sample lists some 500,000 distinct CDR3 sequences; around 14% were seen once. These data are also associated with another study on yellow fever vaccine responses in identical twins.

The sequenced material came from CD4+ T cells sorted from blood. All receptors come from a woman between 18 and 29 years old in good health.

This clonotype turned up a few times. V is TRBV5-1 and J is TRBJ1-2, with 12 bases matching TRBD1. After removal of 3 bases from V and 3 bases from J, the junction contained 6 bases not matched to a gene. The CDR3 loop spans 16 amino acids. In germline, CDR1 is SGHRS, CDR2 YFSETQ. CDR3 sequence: CASSSSGTGGYYGYTF. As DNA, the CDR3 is TGCGCCAGCAGCTCGTCCGGGACAGGGGGCTACTATGGCTACACCTTC.

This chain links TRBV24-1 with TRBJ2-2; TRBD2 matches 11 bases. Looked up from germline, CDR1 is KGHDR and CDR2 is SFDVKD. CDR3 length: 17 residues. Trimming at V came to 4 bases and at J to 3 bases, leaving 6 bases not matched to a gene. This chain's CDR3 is CATSDMGLAEHTGELFF. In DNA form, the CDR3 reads TGTGCCACCAGTGACATGGGACTAGCGGAACACACCGGGGAGCTGTTTTTT.

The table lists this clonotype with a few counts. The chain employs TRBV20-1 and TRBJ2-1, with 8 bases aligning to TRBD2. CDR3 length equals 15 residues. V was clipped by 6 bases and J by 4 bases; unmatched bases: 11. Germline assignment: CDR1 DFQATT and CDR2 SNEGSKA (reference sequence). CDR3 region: CSAPAGGAGYNEQFF. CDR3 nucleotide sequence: TGCAGTGCGCCCGCCGGGGGGGCCGGGTACAATGAGCAGTTCTTC.

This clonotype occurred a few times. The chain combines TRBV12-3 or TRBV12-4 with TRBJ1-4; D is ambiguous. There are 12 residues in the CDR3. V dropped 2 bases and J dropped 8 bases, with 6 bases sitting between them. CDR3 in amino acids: CASSLSVEKLFF. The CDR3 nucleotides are TGTGCCAGCAGTTTATCCGTGGAAAAACTGTTTTTT.

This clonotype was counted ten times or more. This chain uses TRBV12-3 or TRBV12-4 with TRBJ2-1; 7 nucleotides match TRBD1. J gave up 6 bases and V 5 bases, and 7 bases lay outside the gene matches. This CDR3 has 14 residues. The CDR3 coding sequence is TGTGCCAGCAGTGACAGGGTGCCCTCCAATGAGCAGTTCTTC. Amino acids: CASSDRVPSNEQFF.

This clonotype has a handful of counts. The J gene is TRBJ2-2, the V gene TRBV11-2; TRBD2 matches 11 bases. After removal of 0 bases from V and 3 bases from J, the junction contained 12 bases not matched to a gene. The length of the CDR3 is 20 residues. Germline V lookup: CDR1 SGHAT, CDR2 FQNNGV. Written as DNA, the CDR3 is TGTGCCAGCAGCTTAGAAAACTTTATAGCGGGAGGGTCCTACACCGGGGAGCTGTTTTTT. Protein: CASSLENFIAGGSYTGELFF. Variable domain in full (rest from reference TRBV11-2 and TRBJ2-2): EAGVAQSPRYKIIEKRQSVAFWCNPISGHATLYWYQQILGQGPKLLIQFQNNGVVDDSQLPKDRFSAERLKGVDSTLKIQPAKLEDSAVYLCASSLENFIAGGSYTGELFFGEGSRLTVL.

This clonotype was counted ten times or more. The CDR3 DNA reads as TGTGCCATCAGTGGGGCAGTTGGTTCAGAGACCCAGTACTTC. Its translation is CAISGAVGSETQYF. The chain has TRBV10-3 and TRBJ2-5; D not resolved. There are 14 residues in the CDR3. The V gene's germline CDR1 is ENHRY and CDR2 SYGVKD. Deletions cut 4 bases from V and 4 bases from J, with 13 bases between.

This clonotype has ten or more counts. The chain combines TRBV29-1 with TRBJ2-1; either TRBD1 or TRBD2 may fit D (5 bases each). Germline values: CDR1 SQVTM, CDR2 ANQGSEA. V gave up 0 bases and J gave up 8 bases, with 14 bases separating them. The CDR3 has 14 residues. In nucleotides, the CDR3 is TGCAGCGTTGAAGATGTAGGGACCGGCTATGAGCAGTTCTTC. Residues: CSVEDVGTGYEQFF.

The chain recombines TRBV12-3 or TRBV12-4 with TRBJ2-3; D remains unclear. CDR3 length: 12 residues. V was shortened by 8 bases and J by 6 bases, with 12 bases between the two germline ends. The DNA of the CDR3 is TGTGCCAGCGGGTGGCCACCGGATACGCAGTATTTT. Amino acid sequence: CASGWPPDTQYF.

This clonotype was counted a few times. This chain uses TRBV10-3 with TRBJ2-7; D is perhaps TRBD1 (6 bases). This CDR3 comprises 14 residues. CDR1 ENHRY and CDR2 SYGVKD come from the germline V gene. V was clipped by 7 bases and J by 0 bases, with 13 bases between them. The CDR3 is CAIKLRDNSYEQYF. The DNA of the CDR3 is TGTGCCATCAAGCTCCGGGACAACTCCTACGAGCAGTACTTC.

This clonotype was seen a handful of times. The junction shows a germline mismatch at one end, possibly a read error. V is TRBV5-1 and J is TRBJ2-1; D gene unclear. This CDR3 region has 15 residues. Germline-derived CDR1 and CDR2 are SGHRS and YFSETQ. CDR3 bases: TGTGCCAGCAGCTTTAGAGCCTCCCTGGGCAATGAGCAGTTCTTC. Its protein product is CASSFRASLGNEQFF.

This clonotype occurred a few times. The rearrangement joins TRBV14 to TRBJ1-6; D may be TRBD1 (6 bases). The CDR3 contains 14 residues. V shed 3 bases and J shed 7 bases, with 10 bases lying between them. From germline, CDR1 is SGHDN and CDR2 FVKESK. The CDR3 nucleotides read TGTGCCAGCAGCCAGCACAGGGAAAATTCACCCCTCCACTTT. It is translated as CASSQHRENSPLHF.

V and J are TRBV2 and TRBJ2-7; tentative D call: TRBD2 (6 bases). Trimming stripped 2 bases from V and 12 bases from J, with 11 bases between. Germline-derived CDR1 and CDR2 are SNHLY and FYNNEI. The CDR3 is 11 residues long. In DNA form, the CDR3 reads TGTGCCAGCAGTGAAATGGGACTGCTGTACTTC. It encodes CASSEMGLLYF.

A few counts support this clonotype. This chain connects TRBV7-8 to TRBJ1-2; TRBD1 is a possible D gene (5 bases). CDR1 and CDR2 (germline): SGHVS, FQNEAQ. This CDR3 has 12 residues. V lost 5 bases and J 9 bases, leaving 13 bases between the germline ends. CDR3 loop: CASSPISGSYTF. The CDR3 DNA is TGTGCCAGCAGCCCAATATCAGGGAGCTACACCTTC.

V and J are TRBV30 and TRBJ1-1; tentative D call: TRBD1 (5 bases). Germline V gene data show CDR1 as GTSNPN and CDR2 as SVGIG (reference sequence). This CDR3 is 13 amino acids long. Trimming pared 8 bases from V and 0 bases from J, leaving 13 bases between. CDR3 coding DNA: TGTGCCGCTAACAGGCCTCTGAACACTGAAGCTTTCTTT. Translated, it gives CAANRPLNTEAFF.

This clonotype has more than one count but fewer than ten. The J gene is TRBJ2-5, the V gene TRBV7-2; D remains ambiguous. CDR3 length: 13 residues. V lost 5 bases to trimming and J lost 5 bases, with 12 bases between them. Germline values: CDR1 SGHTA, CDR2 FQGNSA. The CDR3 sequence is CASSKTREETQYF. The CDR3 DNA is TGTGCCAGCAGCAAGACTCGAGAGGAGACCCAGTACTTC. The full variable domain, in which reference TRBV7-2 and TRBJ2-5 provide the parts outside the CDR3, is GAGVSQSPSNKVTEKGKDVELRCDPISGHTALYWYRQSLGQGLEFLIYFQGNSAPDKSGLPSDRFSAERTGGSVSTLTIQRTQQEDSAVYLCASSKTREETQYFGPGTRLLVL.

The chain's CDR3 is CASSSLNQPQHF. The CDR3 coding sequence is TGTGCCAGCAGCAGCCTCAATCAGCCCCAGCATTTT. The V gene is TRBV25-1, the J gene TRBJ1-5, with D unclear. Germline CDR1 and CDR2: MGHDK and SYGVNS. The CDR3 sequence is 12 residues long. Trimming left V 6 bases short and J 3 bases short, with 6 bases between.

The CDR3 DNA reads TGCGCCAGCAGCCCGGGACGGATCTCCTACGAGCAGTACTTC. This translates into CASSPGRISYEQYF. V usage is TRBV5-1 and J usage is TRBJ2-7, with D possibly being TRBD1 or TRBD2 (5 bases each). Germline assignment: CDR1 SGHRS and CDR2 YFSETQ. This CDR3 is 14 amino acids long. Trimming removed 4 bases at V and 0 bases at J, with 11 bases between.

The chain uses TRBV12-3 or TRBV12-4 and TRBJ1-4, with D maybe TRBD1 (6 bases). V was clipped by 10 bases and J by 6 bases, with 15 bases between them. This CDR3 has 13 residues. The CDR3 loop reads CATTQGPYEKLFF. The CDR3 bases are TGTGCCACCACACAGGGACCGTATGAAAAACTGTTTTTT.

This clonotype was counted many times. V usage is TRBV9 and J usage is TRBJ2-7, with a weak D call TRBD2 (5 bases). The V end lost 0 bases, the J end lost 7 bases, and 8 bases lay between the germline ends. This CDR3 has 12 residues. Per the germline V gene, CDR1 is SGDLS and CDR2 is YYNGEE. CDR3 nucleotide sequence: TGTGCCAGCAGCGTAGTAGGCGGGGAGCAGTACTTC. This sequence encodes CASSVVGGEQYF.

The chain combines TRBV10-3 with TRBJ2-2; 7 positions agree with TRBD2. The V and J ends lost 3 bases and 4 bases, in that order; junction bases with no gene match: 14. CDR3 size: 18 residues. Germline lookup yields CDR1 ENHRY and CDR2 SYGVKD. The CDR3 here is CAISDPSQRDEFTGELFF. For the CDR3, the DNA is TGTGCCATCAGTGACCCCTCACAGCGGGACGAGTTCACCGGGGAGCTGTTTTTT.

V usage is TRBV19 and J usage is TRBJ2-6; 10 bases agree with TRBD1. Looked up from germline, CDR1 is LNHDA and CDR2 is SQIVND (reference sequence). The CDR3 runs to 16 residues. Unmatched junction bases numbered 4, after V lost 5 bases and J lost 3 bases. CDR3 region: CASSSTGGNGANVLTF. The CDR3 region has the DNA TGTGCCAGTAGTTCGACAGGGGGCAATGGGGCCAACGTCCTGACTTTC.

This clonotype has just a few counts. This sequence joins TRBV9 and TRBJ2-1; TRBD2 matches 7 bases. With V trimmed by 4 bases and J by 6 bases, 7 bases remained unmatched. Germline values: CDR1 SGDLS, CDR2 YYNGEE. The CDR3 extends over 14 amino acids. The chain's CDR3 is CASSQSGILNEQFF. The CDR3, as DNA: TGTGCCAGCAGCCAGAGCGGGATCCTCAATGAGCAGTTCTTC.

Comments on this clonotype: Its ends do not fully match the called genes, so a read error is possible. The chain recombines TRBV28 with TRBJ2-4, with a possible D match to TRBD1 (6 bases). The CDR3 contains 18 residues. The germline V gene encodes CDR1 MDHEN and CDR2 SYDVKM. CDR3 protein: CASSSPQTGWDGKNILYF. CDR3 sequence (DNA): TGTGCCAGCAGTTCCCCTCAGACAGGCTGGGACGGCAAAAACATTCTGTACTTC.

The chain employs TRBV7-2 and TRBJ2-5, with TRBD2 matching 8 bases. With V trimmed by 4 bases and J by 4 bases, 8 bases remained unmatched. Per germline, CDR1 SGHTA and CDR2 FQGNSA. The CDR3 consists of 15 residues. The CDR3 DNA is TGTGCCAGCAGCTCCCGACTAGCGACTTCAGAGACCCAGTACTTC. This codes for CASSSRLATSETQYF.

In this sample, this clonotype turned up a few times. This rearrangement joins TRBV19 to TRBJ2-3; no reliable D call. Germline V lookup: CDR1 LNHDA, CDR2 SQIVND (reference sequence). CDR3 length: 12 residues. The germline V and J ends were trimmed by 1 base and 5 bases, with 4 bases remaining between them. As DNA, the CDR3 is TGTGCCAGTAGTATAGTTGAAGATACGCAGTATTTT. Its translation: CASSIVEDTQYF.